This TCR beta chain is from a study of shared clonotypes between healthy human individuals. Across several immunoSEQ plates, the genomic DNA of each subset was split evenly. Sequencing used immunoSEQ multiplex PCR; TCRdb keeps in-frame clones, though not all of them. The table includes approximately 590,000 clones, roughly 95% detected once. Naive CD8 cells were CD45RO-negative, positively selected for CCR7, excluding terminally differentiated effector memory CD45RA+ cells. In regard to this clone: Its antigen is undetermined.

General study points: Larger estimated richness was generally recorded for naive subsets relative to memory subsets. Clonotypes that were shared across a handful of donors made up approximately 5% of naive CD4 clonotypes.

V shed 7 bases, J shed 3 bases, and the junction held 13 bases outside the gene matches. Germline loops: CDR1 PRHDT, CDR2 FYEKMQ (reference sequence). The CDR3 spans 18 residues. This clonotype was sampled from a woman aged 25-40 years in good health. V is TRBV13 and J is TRBJ2-2; 11 nucleotides agree with TRBD1. Sample: naive CD8+ T cells sorted from blood. CDR3 loop: CASTSGAAGQGDTGELFF. CDR3 sequence (DNA): TGTGCCAGCACATCTGGGGCTGCGGGACAGGGGGACACCGGGGAGCTGTTTTTT.